Each of the 13 T cell receptor beta chains below was sequenced from the same sample in a study of response to subunit inactivated influenza vaccine. TCRdb redid the calling of the RT-PCR reads with MiXCR, one entry per CDR3 protein. The table shows around 600,000 distinct CDR3 sequences, with 10% to 12% occurring only once. This same sample was also taken into another study, of T cells expressing NK-cell markers. That study adds: Template switching by 5'RACE with UMIs generated the TCR beta cDNA.

The material sequenced was PBMCs from blood, taken on the day of vaccination. The receptor set was obtained from a man between 50 and 59 years old who received an inactivated influenza vaccine.

This clonotype appeared a few times. The J gene is TRBJ2-7, the V gene TRBV5-1, with TRBD1 matching over 10 bases. V lost 4 bases, J lost 6 bases, and 10 bases stayed unmatched. The CDR3 totals 15 residues. The germline V gene encodes CDR1 SGHRS and CDR2 YFSETQ. The CDR3 nucleotides read TGCGCCAGCAGCGCCGGGACAGGGGTGTCGGGCGAGCAGTACTTC. This sequence encodes CASSAGTGVSGEQYF.

The V gene is TRBV11-2, the J gene TRBJ2-7; D is undetermined. The CDR3 has 11 amino acids. Germline V gives CDR1 SGHAT, CDR2 FQNNGV. V was shortened by 5 bases and J by 13 bases, with 15 bases between the two germline ends. The CDR3 is CASSMGFMVYF. The CDR3 DNA reads as TGTGCCAGCAGCATGGGATTTATGGTCTACTTC.

At least ten counts were recorded for this clonotype. This chain uses TRBV20-1 with TRBJ2-6; D unresolved. The CDR3 runs to 15 residues. The V end lost 6 bases, the J end lost 0 bases, and 12 bases lay between the germline ends. The germline gives CDR1 DFQATT, CDR2 SNEGSKA (reference sequence). In nucleotides, the CDR3 is TGCAGTGCCCGCCAAGACAACTCTGGGGCCAACGTCCTGACTTTC. It codes for CSARQDNSGANVLTF.

This clonotype came up a few times. This chain joins TRBV10-3 and TRBJ1-1; TRBD1 aligns across 9 bases. Germline V gene sequence: CDR1 ENHRY, CDR2 SYGVKD. Trimming at V came to 4 bases and at J to 1 base, leaving 13 bases not matched to a gene. This CDR3 spans 18 amino acids. The CDR3 is CAISGLPGQGVGNTEAFF. The CDR3 nucleotides read TGTGCCATCAGTGGGTTACCGGGACAGGGTGTAGGGAACACTGAAGCTTTCTTT.

This clonotype has just a few counts. This chain connects TRBV30 to TRBJ1-1, with 9 bases lining up with TRBD1. The ends lost 2 bases at V and 5 bases at J; junction bases unmatched: 12. The germline gives CDR1 GTSNPN, CDR2 SVGIG (reference sequence). This CDR3 contains 16 residues. The CDR3 loop reads CAWSFHYDRGGTEAFF. The CDR3 bases are TGTGCCTGGAGTTTTCATTATGACAGGGGGGGTACTGAAGCTTTCTTT. Full variable domain (missing parts from reference TRBV30 and TRBJ1-1): SQTIHQWPATLVQPVGSPLSLECTVEGTSNPNLYWYRQAAGRGLQLLFYSVGIGQISSEVPQNLSASRPQDRQFILSSKKLLLSDSGFYLCAWSFHYDRGGTEAFFGQGTRLTVV.

This sequence joins TRBV20-1 and TRBJ2-6; maybe TRBD1 (6 bases). CDR1 and CDR2 from the germline V gene are DFQATT and SNEGSKA (reference sequence). V was cut by 5 bases and J by 3 bases, with 11 bases left in between. The CDR3 contains 14 residues. CDR3 loop: CSAAQGGGANVLTF. Here the CDR3 DNA reads TGCAGTGCTGCCCAAGGGGGTGGGGCCAACGTCCTGACTTTC.

V is TRBV7-8 and J is TRBJ1-3; D may be TRBD1 (6 bases). This CDR3 has 16 amino acids. V lost 5 bases and J lost 5, with 19 bases in between. Germline CDR1 reads SGHVS; CDR2 reads FQNEAQ. The DNA of the CDR3 is TGTGCCAGCAGCCCCACCTCCGCACAGGGAAGAAACACCATATATTTT. It specifies CASSPTSAQGRNTIYF.

V and J are TRBV4-3 and TRBJ2-1, with D unresolved. Trimming left V 0 bases short and J 0 bases short, with 9 bases between. This CDR3 contains 16 residues. Germline-derived CDR1 and CDR2 are LGHNA and YSLEER. This CDR3 reads CASSQDVWSSYNEQFF. CDR3 DNA: TGCGCCAGCAGCCAAGATGTTTGGAGCTCCTACAATGAGCAGTTCTTC.

This clonotype was counted only a few times. The chain links TRBV9 to TRBJ1-1; D is ambiguous. Per germline, CDR1 SGDLS and CDR2 YYNGEE. V lost 4 bases to trimming and J lost 7 bases, with 17 bases between them. This CDR3 spans 14 amino acids. The CDR3 here is CASSPRGSRSEAFF. CDR3 in DNA: TGTGCCAGCAGCCCAAGAGGCTCGAGGAGTGAAGCTTTCTTT.

This clonotype appeared many times. CDR3 DNA: TGTGCCAGCAGTTACGTCCGCCTAGGTGGCTACACCTTC. This translates into CASSYVRLGGYTF. This rearrangement joins TRBV6-2 or TRBV6-3 to TRBJ1-2; D call uncertain. The V end lost 2 bases, the J end lost 7 bases, and 11 bases lay between the germline ends. The CDR3 sequence is 13 residues long. Germline V gives CDR1 MNHEY, CDR2 SVGEGT.

The sample holds a few counts of this clonotype. J is TRBJ2-1 and V is TRBV6-1, with D tentatively TRBD1 (6 bases). The CDR3 loop spans 14 amino acids. Germline values: CDR1 MNHNS, CDR2 SASEGT. V was cut by 6 bases and J by 9 bases, with 18 bases left in between. Here the CDR3 DNA reads TGTGCCAGCAGAACAGGGACCCCCAGCCGTGAGCAGTTCTTC. Translation gives CASRTGTPSREQFF.

The CDR3: CSASSSGSRGETQYF. CDR3 DNA sequence: TGCAGTGCCAGCTCTAGCGGGAGTCGTGGTGAGACCCAGTACTTC. The chain joins TRBV20-1 to TRBJ2-5; 10 bases fit TRBD2. Germline V CDR1 and CDR2: DFQATT, SNEGSKA (reference sequence). J lost 5 bases, V lost 6 bases, and 12 bases had no gene match. The length of the CDR3 is 15 residues.

This clonotype was observed a single time. The J gene is TRBJ2-3, the V gene TRBV7-2; D may be TRBD1 (5 bases). CDR3 length equals 13 residues. From germline, CDR1 is SGHTA and CDR2 FQGNSA. Trimming took 6 bases from V and 10 from J, leaving 17 bases between them. This chain's CDR3 is CASSNSNQGSQYF. The CDR3 DNA is TGTGCCAGCAGTAATTCAAACCAGGGTTCGCAGTATTTT.